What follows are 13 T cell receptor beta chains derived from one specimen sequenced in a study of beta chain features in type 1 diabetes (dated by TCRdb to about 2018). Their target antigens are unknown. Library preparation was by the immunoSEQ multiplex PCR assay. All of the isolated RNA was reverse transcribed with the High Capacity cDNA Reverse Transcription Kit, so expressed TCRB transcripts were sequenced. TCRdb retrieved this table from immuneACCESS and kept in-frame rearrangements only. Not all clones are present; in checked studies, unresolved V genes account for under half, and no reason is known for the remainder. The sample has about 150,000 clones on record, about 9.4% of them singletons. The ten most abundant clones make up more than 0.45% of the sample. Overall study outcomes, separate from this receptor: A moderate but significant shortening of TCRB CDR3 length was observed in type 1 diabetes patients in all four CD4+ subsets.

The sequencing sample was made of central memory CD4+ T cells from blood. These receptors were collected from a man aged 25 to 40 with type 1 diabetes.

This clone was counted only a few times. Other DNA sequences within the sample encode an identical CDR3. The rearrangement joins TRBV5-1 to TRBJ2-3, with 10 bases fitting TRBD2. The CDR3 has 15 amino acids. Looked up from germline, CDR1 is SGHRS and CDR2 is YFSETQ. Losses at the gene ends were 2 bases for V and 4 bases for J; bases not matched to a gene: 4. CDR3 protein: CASSLALAGADTQYF. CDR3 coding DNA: TGCGCCAGCAGCTTAGCTCTAGCGGGAGCAGATACGCAGTATTTT.

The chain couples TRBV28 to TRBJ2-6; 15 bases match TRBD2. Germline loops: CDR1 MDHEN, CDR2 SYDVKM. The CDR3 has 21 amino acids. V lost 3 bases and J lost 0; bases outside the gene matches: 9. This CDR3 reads CASSFLGTSGRKDSGANVLTF. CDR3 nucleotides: TGTGCCAGCAGTTTTCTCGGGACTAGCGGGAGGAAGGACTCTGGGGCCAACGTCCTGACTTTC.

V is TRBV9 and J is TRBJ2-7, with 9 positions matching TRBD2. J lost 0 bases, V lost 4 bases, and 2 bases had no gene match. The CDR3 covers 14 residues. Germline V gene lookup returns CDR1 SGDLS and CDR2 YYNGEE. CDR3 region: CASSSSGSSYEQYF. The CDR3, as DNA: TGTGCCAGCAGCAGTAGCGGGAGCTCCTACGAGCAGTACTTC.

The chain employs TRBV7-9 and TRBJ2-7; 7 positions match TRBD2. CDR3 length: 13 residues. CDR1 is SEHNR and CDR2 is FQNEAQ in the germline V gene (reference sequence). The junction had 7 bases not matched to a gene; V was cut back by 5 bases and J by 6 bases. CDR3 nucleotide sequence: TGTGCCAGCAGCCTAACTAGCGTCGGCGAGCAGTACTTC. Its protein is CASSLTSVGEQYF.

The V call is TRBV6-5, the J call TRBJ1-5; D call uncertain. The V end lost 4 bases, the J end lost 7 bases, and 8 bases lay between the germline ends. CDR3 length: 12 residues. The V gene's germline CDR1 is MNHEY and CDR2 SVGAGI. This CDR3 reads CASSFRGQPQHF. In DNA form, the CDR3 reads TGTGCCAGCAGTTTCCGGGGACAGCCCCAGCATTTT.

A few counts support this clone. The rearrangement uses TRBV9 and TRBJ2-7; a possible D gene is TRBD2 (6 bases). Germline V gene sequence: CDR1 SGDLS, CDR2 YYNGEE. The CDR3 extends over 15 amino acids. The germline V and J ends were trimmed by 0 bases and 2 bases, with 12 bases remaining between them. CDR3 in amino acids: CASSVDGGIPYEQYF. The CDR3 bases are TGTGCCAGCAGCGTAGATGGGGGGATACCCTACGAGCAGTACTTC.

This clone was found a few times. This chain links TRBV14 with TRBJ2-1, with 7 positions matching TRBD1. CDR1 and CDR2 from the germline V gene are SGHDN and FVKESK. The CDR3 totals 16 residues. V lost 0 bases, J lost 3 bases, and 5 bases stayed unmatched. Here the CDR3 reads CASSQDRGQIYNEQFF. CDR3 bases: TGTGCCAGCAGCCAAGATAGGGGGCAGATCTACAATGAGCAGTTCTTC.

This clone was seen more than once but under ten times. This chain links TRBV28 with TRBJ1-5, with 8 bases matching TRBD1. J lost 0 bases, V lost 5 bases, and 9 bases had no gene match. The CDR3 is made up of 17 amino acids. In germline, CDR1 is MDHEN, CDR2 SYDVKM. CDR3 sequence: CASSGPGQVYSNQPQHF. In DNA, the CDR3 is TGTGCCAGCAGTGGTCCGGGACAGGTTTATAGCAATCAGCCCCAGCATTTT.

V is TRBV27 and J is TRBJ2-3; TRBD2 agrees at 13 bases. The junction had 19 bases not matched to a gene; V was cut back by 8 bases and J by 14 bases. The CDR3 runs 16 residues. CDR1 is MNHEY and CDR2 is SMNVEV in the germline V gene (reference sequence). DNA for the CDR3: TGTGCCAGCGCCGGATTACTAGCGGGAGGGCCGAGAGGGACGTATTTT. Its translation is CASAGLLAGGPRGTYF.

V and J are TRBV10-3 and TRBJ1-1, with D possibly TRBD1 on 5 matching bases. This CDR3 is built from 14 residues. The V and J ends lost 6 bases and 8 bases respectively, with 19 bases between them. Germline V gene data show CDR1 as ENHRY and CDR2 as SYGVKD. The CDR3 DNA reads TGTGCCATCAGGCAGGGTATAGGGCGAAGCGAAGCTTTCTTT. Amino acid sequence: CAIRQGIGRSEAFF.

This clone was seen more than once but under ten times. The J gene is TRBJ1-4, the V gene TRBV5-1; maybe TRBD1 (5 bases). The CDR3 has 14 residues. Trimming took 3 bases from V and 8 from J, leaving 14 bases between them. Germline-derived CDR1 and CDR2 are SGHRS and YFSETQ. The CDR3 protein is CASSSMDTTEKLFF. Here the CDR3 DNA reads TGCGCCAGCAGCTCGATGGACACTACGGAAAAACTGTTTTTT.

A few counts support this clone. The DNA of the CDR3 is TGTGCCAGCTCACCGATGGAGGTGGATGAGCAGTTCTTC. It is translated as CASSPMEVDEQFF. This chain connects TRBV18 to TRBJ2-1; D is possibly TRBD2 (5 bases). The germline CDR1 and CDR2 sequences are KGHSH and LQKENI. The CDR3 totals 13 residues. The germline V and J ends were trimmed by 3 bases and 8 bases, with 11 bases remaining between them.

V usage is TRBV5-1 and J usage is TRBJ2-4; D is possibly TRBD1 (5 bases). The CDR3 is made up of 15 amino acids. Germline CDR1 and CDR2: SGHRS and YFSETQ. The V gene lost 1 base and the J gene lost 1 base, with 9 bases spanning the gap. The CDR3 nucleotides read TGCGCCAGCAGCTTGATTCAGGGCGCCAAAAACATTCAGTACTTC. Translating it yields CASSLIQGAKNIQYF.